The sequence of this T cell receptor (beta chain) was determined in a study of CD8 T cells in ankylosing spondylitis. A quantitative 5'-RACE method, one with molecular barcodes, was used to make TCR beta libraries. TCRdb reanalysed the 5' RACE reads using MiXCR and keeps one entry per CDR3 protein. The data contain 150,000 or so distinct CDR3 sequences, 9.8% of them seen just once; the ten biggest clones take up roughly 15%. About this clonotype: Its antigen is currently unknown.

Study-wide points: Blood from ankylosing spondylitis patients appeared to carry a characteristic roughly 8-variant TCR beta motif. Disease-linked clones had a CD8+ phenotype and relatively low frequency in peripheral blood. Prior literature has documented some motif variants in synovial fluid and blood from reactive arthritis.

The CDR3 has 13 amino acids. Germline trimming cut 7 bases from V and 4 bases from J; bases unmatched to any gene: 7. Sequencing input: blood, either unsorted or a sorted T cell fraction (not recorded which). The chain is built from TRBV12-3 or TRBV12-4 and TRBJ2-7; 7 nucleotides agree with TRBD1. The source is a female donor with ankylosing spondylitis or in good health (not recorded which). CDR3 in amino acids: CASTRTGIYEQYF. For the CDR3, the DNA is TGTGCCAGCACGAGGACAGGAATATACGAGCAGTACTTC.